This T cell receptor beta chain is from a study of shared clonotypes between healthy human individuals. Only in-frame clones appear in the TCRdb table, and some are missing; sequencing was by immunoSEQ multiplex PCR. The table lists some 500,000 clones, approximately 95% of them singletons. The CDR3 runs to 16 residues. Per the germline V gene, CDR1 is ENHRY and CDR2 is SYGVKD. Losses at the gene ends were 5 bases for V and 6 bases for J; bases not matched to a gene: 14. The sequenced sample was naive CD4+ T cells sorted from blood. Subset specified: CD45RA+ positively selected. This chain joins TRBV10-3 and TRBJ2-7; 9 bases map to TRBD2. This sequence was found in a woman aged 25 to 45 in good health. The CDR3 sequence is CAISTGPGTSISEQYF. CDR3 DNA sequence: TGTGCCATCAGTACCGGGCCCGGGACTAGCATCTCCGAGCAGTACTTC.